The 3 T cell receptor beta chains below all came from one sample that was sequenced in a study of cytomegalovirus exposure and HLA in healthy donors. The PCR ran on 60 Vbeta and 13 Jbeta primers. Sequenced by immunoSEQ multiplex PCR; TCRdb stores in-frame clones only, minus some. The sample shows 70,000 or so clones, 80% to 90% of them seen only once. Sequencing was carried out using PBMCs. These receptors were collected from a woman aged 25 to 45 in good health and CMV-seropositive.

In nucleotides, the CDR3 is TGTGCCAGCAGTCCCCCGGCGGGACAGAGCAATCAGCCCCAGCATTTT. Translated, it gives CASSPPAGQSNQPQHF. The genes are TRBV28 and TRBJ1-5; 7 bases are shared with TRBD1. V was clipped by 5 bases and J by 1 base; unmatched bases: 8. This CDR3 has 16 residues. The germline V gene encodes CDR1 MDHEN and CDR2 SYDVKM.

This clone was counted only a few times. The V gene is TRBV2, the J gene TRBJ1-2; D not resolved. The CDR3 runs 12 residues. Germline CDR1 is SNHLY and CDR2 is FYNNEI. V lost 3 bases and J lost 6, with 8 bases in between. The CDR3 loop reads CASSERGNGYTF. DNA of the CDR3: TGTGCCAGCAGTGAGCGGGGAAATGGCTACACCTTC.

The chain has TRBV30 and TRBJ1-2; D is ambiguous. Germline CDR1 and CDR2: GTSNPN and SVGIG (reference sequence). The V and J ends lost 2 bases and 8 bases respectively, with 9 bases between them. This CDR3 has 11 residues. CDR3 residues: CAWSPPRGYTF. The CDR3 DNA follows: TGTGCCTGGAGTCCCCCCCGGGGCTACACCTTC. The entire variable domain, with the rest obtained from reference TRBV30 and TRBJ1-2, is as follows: SQTIHQWPATLVQPVGSPLSLECTVEGTSNPNLYWYRQAAGRGLQLLFYSVGIGQISSEVPQNLSASRPQDRQFILSSKKLLLSDSGFYLCAWSPPRGYTFGSGTRLTVV.